These T cell receptor beta chains were read from a single sample in a study of blood T cells in healthy people across ages. TCRdb ran MiXCR on the 5' RACE reads and lists one entry per CDR3 protein. This repertoire shows some 940,000 distinct CDR3 sequences, under 35% found once; its top ten account for 10%. Another study also made use of these data, one on T cells of mothers and their children.

The sequenced material came from blood. The source is a middle-aged woman in good health. Each CDR3 is given with its conserved first and last residue. A D gene is named only where the DNA matches it firmly. Clone size is given for some rows only: seen once, a few or many times, or a class if the clone is expanded.

>15|TRBV5-1|NA|TRBJ1-6|NA
TGCGCCAGCAGCTTGACTTCTCCATGGAATTCACCCCTCCACTTT
CASSLTSPWNSPLHF
>15|TRBV27|TRBD1|TRBJ2-6|few
TGTGCCAGCAGACAGGGGGTACGTGGGGCCAACGTCCTGACTTTC
CASRQGVRGANVLTF
>13|TRBV28|NA|TRBJ2-5|NA
TGTGCCACCTACCGCGGGGTGAGAGAGACCCAGTACTTC
CATYRGVRETQYF
>14|TRBV7-2|NA|TRBJ2-3|NA
TGTGCCAGCGCCCCCCAATCAGAGACAGATACGCGGTATTTT
CASAPQSETDTRYF
>13|TRBV5-1|NA|TRBJ1-2|NA
TGCGCCAGCAGCGAGGGGACCGCAAATGGCTACACCTTC
CASSEGTANGYTF
>15|TRBV20-1|NA|TRBJ1-2|NA
TGCAGTGCTTGGAACTACCGGACCACTAACTATGGCTACACCTTC
CSAWNYRTTNYGYTF
>14|TRBV5-5|TRBD1|TRBJ1-2|NA
TGTGCCAGCAGACCGGGACAGGGGGCATATGGCTGCACCTTC
CASRPGQGAYGCTF
>15|TRBV11-3|NA|TRBJ2-1|NA
TGTGCCAGCAGCCCGGGACGCATGGGGGGTAATGAGCAGTTCTTC
CASSPGRMGGNEQFF
>17|TRBV3-1|TRBD2|TRBJ2-7|NA
TGTGCCAGCAGCCAAGATCCGACTAGCGGGAGATCCTACGAGCAGTACTTC
CASSQDPTSGRSYEQYF
>12|TRBV10-3|NA|TRBJ2-1|many
TGTGCCATCAGTGACGGCGACAATGAGCAGTTCTTC
CAISDGDNEQFF
>16|TRBV7-2|NA|TRBJ2-5|few
TGTGCCAGCAGCCCTAGCTTACGCCCAGGTGGGGAGACCCAGTACTTC
CASSPSLRPGGETQYF
>15|TRBV5-1|NA|TRBJ2-3|NA
TGCGCCAGCAGCTTGGAATCTAAAGTCTCAGATACGCAGTATTTT
CASSLESKVSDTQYF
>16|TRBV4-1|NA|TRBJ1-4|NA
TGCGCCAGCAGCCCAGAGGAAGTTATTCGGGGTGAAAAACTGTTTTTT
CASSPEEVIRGEKLFF
>16|TRBV28|TRBD2|TRBJ2-1|many
TGTGCCAGCAGTTTCGGGGGGGCCGCCTCCTACAATGAGCAGTTCTTC
CASSFGGAASYNEQFF
>17|TRBV20-1|TRBD1|TRBJ1-1|NA
TGCAGTGCTAGAGATCCAGGCAGGGGGAGCCCCTACACTGAAGCTTTCTTT
CSARDPGRGSPYTEAFF
>13|TRBV5-6|NA|TRBJ2-6|NA
TGTGCCAGCAGCTTGTCTGGGGCCAACGTCCGGACTTTC
CASSLSGANVRTF
>18|TRBV30|TRBD2|TRBJ2-1|NA
TGTGCCTGGAGTGTACTCGGGGCTAGCGGGGGGCCCTACAATGAGCAGTTCTTC
CAWSVLGASGGPYNEQFF
>13|TRBV28|NA|TRBJ2-7|many
TGTGCCAGCAGTTTAGGTCCCACCTACGAGCAGTACTTC
CASSLGPTYEQYF
>15|TRBV24-1|NA|TRBJ1-2|NA
TGTGCCACCAGTTCGTCGAAAGCAGCTAACTATGGCTACACCTTC
CATSSSKAANYGYTF
>15|TRBV7-2|NA|TRBJ1-2|few
TGTGCCAGCAGCTACGAACCAGGGACCCACTATGGCTACACCTTC
CASSYEPGTHYGYTF
>15|TRBV5-1|TRBD1|TRBJ1-6|many
TGCGCCAGCAGCTTGGCGACAGGGTCGGGATCACCCCTCCACTTT
CASSLATGSGSPLHF
>15|TRBV2|NA|TRBJ2-3|many
TGTGCCAGCAGCCGCTCTCAAACGAGCACAGATACGCAGTATTTT
CASSRSQTSTDTQYF
>16|TRBV28|TRBD2|TRBJ2-5|few
TGTGTCAGCAGTCTACCGGGACTAGCGGGACAAGAGACCCAGTACTTC
CVSSLPGLAGQETQYF
>14|TRBV7-2|NA|TRBJ1-5|few
TGTGCCAGCAGCGCCCTCAGGGAAGCTCAGCCCCAGCATTTT
CASSALREAQPQHF
>17|TRBV12-3/TRBV12-4|NA|TRBJ1-4|NA
NA
CASSLFGAGTRNEKLFF
>15|TRBV29-1|TRBD1|TRBJ1-2|few
TGCAGCGTCCTAGGTAGGGGACAGGGGCCCTATGGCTACACCTTC
CSVLGRGQGPYGYTF
>13|TRBV5-1|NA|TRBJ2-7|few
TGCGCCAGCAGCCCGACGTGGGGGAACGAGCAGTACTTC
CASSPTWGNEQYF
>14|TRBV5-1|NA|TRBJ1-1|many
TGCGCCAGCAGCCCCATGACTGGGAACACTGAAGCTTTCTTT
CASSPMTGNTEAFF
>14|TRBV18|NA|TRBJ2-7|NA
TGTGCCAGCTCACTTCAATTTAGCTCCTACGAGCAGTACTTC
CASSLQFSSYEQYF
>15|TRBV29-1|NA|TRBJ2-1|many
TGCAGCGTTGCCGGAGTTGGAGGGGGCTACAATGAGCAGTTCTTC
CSVAGVGGGYNEQFF
>12|TRBV20-1|NA|TRBJ1-1|NA
TGCAGTGCTAGACAGACCGTAACTGAAGCTTTCTTT
CSARQTVTEAFF
>18|TRBV28|TRBD2|TRBJ2-1|NA
TGTGCCCGCGGAATCCCGGAACTAGCGGGGGGACAGTACAATGAGCAGTTCTTC
CARGIPELAGGQYNEQFF
>14|TRBV12-3/TRBV12-4|NA|TRBJ2-7|many
TGTGCCAGCAGTTTAGGGGGAGATACCTACGAGCAGTACTTC
CASSLGGDTYEQYF
>17|TRBV20-1|TRBD1|TRBJ1-2|NA
TGCAGTGCTAGCGTCACCCCGGGACAGGGGAGAAACTATGGCTACACCTTC
CSASVTPGQGRNYGYTF
>16|TRBV6-5|NA|TRBJ2-3|many
TGTGCCAGCAGTTACCTTTTCGGGGCGCGCACAGATACGCAGTATTTT
CASSYLFGARTDTQYF
>14|TRBV20-1|TRBD2|TRBJ2-1|few
TGCAGTGCTAGAGGTGACCGGGGGGTTAAAGAGCAGTTCTTC
CSARGDRGVKEQFF
>16|TRBV6-5|NA|TRBJ2-2|NA
TGTGCCAGCAAACCCGCCGGGGCCTTAGGAGCCGGGGAGCTGTTTTTT
CASKPAGALGAGELFF
>15|TRBV25-1|NA|TRBJ1-2|few
TGTGCCAGCAGTGTTGGGAACCCCTGGGTCAATGGCTACACCTTC
CASSVGNPWVNGYTF
>15|TRBV7-2|TRBD2|TRBJ2-7|many
TGTGCCAGCAGCTCATCCGGGACTAGCTTCGACGAGCAGTACTTC
CASSSSGTSFDEQYF
>16|TRBV7-6|TRBD2|TRBJ2-1|NA
TGTGCCAGCAGCTTAGAGTCGGGACTAACCGGCAATGAGCAGTTCTTC
CASSLESGLTGNEQFF
>15|TRBV7-3|TRBD1|TRBJ2-3|few
TGTGCCAGCAGCCACACAGGGGGGTACACAGGTACGCAGTATTTT
CASSHTGGYTGTQYF
>15|TRBV2|NA|TRBJ1-2|few
TGTGCCAGCAGTGCGACGCCCCAAGGCGTCTATGGCTACACCTTC
CASSATPQGVYGYTF
>15|TRBV18|NA|TRBJ1-1|NA
TGTGCCAGCTCACCATCGCCCGTGTGGAACACTGAAGCTTTCTTT
CASSPSPVWNTEAFF
>17|TRBV12-3/TRBV12-4|TRBD2|TRBJ2-5|NA
TGTGCCAGCAGTTTGTCTAGCGGGGGGAGCATCCAAGAGACCCAGTACTTC
CASSLSSGGSIQETQYF
>14|TRBV16|NA|TRBJ2-2|NA
TGTGCCAGCAGCCAATCGGGCATTACCGGGGAGCTGTTTTTT
CASSQSGITGELFF
>14|TRBV20-1|TRBD1|TRBJ1-1|NA
TGCAGTGCTTCGCGACAGGGGATGAACACTGAAGCTTTCTTT
CSASRQGMNTEAFF
>11|TRBV28|NA|TRBJ1-2|NA
TGTGCCACCCTGGGGATCGGTGGCTACACCTTC
CATLGIGGYTF